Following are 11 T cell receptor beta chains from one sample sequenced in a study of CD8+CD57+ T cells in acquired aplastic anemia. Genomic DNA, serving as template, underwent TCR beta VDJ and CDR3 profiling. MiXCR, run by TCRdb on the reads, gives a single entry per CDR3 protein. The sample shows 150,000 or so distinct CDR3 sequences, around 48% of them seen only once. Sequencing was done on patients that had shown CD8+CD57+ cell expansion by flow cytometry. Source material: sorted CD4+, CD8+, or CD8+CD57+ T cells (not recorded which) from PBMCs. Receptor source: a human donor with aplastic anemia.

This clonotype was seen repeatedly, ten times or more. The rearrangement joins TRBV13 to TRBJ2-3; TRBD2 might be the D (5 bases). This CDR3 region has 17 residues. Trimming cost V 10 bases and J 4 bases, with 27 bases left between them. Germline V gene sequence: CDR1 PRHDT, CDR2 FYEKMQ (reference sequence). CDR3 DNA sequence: TGTGCCACTCAGGCGCCGGTAGGGCTAGCTGTCCCAGATACGCAGTATTTT. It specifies CATQAPVGLAVPDTQYF. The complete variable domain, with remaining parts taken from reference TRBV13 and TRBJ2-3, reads AAGVIQSPRHLIKEKRETATLKCYPIPRHDTVYWYQQGPGQDPQFLISFYEKMQSDKGSIPDRFSAQQFSDYHSELNMSSLELGDSALYFCATQAPVGLAVPDTQYFGPGTRLTVL.

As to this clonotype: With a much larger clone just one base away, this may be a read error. In nucleotides, the CDR3 is TGTGCCAGTAGTTCCCCGGGACTAGCGGGGGAAGATGAGCAGTTCTTC. This translates into CASSSPGLAGEDEQFF. The chain combines TRBV19 with TRBJ2-1; 14 bases map to TRBD2. The CDR3 sequence is 16 residues long. Per germline, CDR1 LNHDA and CDR2 SQIVND (reference sequence). The V gene end was trimmed by 5 bases and the J gene end by 8 bases; junction bases not matched to a gene: 8. Based on the CDR3 plus reference TRBV19 and TRBJ2-1, the full variable domain is DGGITQSPKYLFRKEGQNVTLSCEQNLNHDAMYWYRQDPGQGLRLIYYSQIVNDFQKGDIAEGYSVSREKKESFPLTVTSAQKNPTAFYLCASSSPGLAGEDEQFFGPGTRLTVL.

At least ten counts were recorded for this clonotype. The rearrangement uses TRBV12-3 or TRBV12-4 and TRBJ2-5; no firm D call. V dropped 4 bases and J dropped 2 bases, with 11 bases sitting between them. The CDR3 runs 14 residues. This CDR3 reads CASSWWSPQETQYF. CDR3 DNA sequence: TGTGCCAGCAGTTGGTGGAGCCCTCAAGAGACCCAGTACTTC.

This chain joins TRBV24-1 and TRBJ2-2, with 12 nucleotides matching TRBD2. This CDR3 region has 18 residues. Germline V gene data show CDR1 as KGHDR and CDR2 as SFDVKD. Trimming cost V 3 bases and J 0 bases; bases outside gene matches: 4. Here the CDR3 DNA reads TGTGCCACCAGTGATGTTCGACTAGCGGGGGCGAACACCGGGGAGCTGTTTTTT. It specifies CATSDVRLAGANTGELFF.

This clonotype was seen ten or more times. The CDR3 spells CASSLRASTDTQYF. As DNA, the CDR3 is TGTGCCAGCAGCCTTAGAGCTAGCACAGATACGCAGTATTTT. V gene TRBV7-3 combines with J gene TRBJ2-3; D not certain. The germline V gene has CDR1 SGHTA and CDR2 FQGTGA. The CDR3 loop spans 14 amino acids. The V end was cut by 5 bases, the J end by 0 bases, with 9 bases between.

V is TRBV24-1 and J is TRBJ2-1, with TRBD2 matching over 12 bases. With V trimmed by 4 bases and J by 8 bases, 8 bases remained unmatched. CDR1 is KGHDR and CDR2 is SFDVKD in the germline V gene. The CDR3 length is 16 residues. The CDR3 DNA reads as TGTGCCACCAGTGACCCACCGACTAGCGGGAGAGATGAGCAGTTCTTC. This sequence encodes CATSDPPTSGRDEQFF.

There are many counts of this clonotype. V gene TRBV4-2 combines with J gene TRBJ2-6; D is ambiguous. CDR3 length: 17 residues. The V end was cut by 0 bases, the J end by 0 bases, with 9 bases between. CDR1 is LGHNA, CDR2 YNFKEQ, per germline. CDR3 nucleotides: TGTGCCAGCAGCCAAGAGGGAACTAACTCTGGGGCCAACGTCCTGACTTTC. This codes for CASSQEGTNSGANVLTF.

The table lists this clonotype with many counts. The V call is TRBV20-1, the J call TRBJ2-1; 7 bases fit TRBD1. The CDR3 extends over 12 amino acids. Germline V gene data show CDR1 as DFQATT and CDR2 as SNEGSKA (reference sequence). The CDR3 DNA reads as TGCAGCCCCGGGACAGAAAAGCGGGAGCAGTTCTTC. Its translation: CSPGTEKREQFF.

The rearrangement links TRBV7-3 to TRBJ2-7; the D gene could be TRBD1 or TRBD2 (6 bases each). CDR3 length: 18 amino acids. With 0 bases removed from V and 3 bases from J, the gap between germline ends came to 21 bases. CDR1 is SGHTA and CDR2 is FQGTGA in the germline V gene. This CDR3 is CASSLTGGYSSSFYEQYF. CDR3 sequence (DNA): TGTGCCAGCAGCTTAACAGGGGGGTATAGCTCTTCTTTCTACGAGCAGTACTTC.

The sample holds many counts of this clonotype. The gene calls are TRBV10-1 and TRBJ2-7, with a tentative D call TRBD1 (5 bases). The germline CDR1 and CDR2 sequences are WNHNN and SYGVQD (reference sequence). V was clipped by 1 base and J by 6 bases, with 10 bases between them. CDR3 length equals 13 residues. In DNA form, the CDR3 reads TGCGCCAGCAGTGAGTTTGGGGCCGGCGAGCAGTACTTC. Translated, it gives CASSEFGAGEQYF.

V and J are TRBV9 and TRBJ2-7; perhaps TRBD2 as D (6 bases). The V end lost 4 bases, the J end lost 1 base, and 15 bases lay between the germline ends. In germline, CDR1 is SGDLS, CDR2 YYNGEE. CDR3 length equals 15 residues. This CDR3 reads CASSLTGTASYEQYF. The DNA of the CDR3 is TGTGCCAGCAGCCTTACCGGGACTGCGTCCTACGAGCAGTACTTC.